These 28 T cell receptor beta chains originate from one sample sequenced in a study of cytomegalovirus exposure and HLA in healthy donors. Measured with immunoSEQ multiplex PCR; TCRdb has only the in-frame clones, and not every one. Of about 120,000 clones listed, more than 70% are singletons. Sequenced: PBMCs. The receptor set was obtained from a woman under 40 in good health and CMV-seronegative.

The chain joins TRBV11-2 to TRBJ2-7; D unresolved. Trimming cost V 1 base and J 3 bases, with 4 bases left between them. Germline loops: CDR1 SGHAT, CDR2 FQNNGV. There are 12 residues in the CDR3. The CDR3 here is CASSLAFYEQYF. CDR3 sequence (DNA): TGTGCCAGCAGCTTAGCATTCTACGAGCAGTACTTC.

The chain joins TRBV5-6 to TRBJ2-3; 12 nucleotides match TRBD2. Per germline, CDR1 SGHDT and CDR2 YYEEEE. The CDR3 extends over 16 amino acids. V dropped 4 bases and J dropped 6; count of bases not matched to a gene: 9. CDR3 sequence reads: CASSPWTSGVLDTQYF. The DNA of the CDR3 is TGTGCCAGCAGCCCCTGGACTAGCGGGGTTTTGGATACGCAGTATTTT.

The genes are TRBV5-6 and TRBJ2-1; no clear D. CDR3 length: 11 amino acids. Germline V gives CDR1 SGHDT, CDR2 YYEEEE. Trimming removed 3 bases at V and 7 bases at J, with 5 bases between. The CDR3 DNA reads as TGTGCCAGCAGCTCCGGGAATGAGCAGTTCTTC. Translated: CASSSGNEQFF. Using reference TRBV5-6 and TRBJ2-1 for the parts outside the CDR3, the full variable domain is DAGVTQSPTHLIKTRGQQVTLRCSPKSGHDTVSWYQQALGQGPQFIFQYYEEEERQRGNFPDRFSGHQFPNYSSELNVNALLLGDSALYLCASSSGNEQFFGPGTRLTVL.

In DNA form, the CDR3 reads TGTGCCAGCAGCCAAAAGCGGGCAGAGAACACCGGGGAGCTGTTTTTT. Translated: CASSQKRAENTGELFF. This sequence joins TRBV11-3 and TRBJ2-2, with D tentatively TRBD2 (6 bases). This CDR3 region has 16 residues. CDR1 and CDR2 from the germline V gene are SGHNT and YENEEA. Deletions cut 5 bases from V and 1 base from J, with 14 bases between.

The V and J genes are TRBV28 and TRBJ2-7; TRBD1 might be the D (6 bases). The length of the CDR3 is 14 residues. Germline V lookup: CDR1 MDHEN, CDR2 SYDVKM. V lost 5 bases and J 4 bases, leaving 15 bases between the germline ends. The CDR3 DNA sequence: TGTGCCAGCAGTACCTCGCGGACAGTGTACGAGCAGTACTTC. Protein sequence: CASSTSRTVYEQYF.

V usage is TRBV4-1 and J usage is TRBJ2-7; tentatively, D is TRBD1 (6 bases). CDR3 length: 16 amino acids. Germline CDR1 reads MGHRA; CDR2 reads YSYEKL. With 1 base removed from V and 4 bases from J, the gap between germline ends came to 17 bases. The CDR3 here is CASSQVTGLTSYEQYF. The CDR3 coding sequence is TGCGCCAGCAGCCAAGTAACAGGGCTAACTTCGTACGAGCAGTACTTC.

The rearrangement uses TRBV7-2 and TRBJ2-2; tentative D call: TRBD2 (6 bases). Germline V gives CDR1 SGHTA, CDR2 FQGNSA. CDR3 length: 17 residues. Trimming pared 6 bases from V and 5 bases from J, leaving 22 bases between. The CDR3 region has the DNA TGTGCCAGCAGAGGGGTGTGGGGGGAGACCGGAACCGGGGAGCTGTTTTTT. Translation gives CASRGVWGETGTGELFF.

This clone was observed once. The chain joins TRBV4-1 to TRBJ2-3; D is possibly TRBD2 (5 bases). The germline gives CDR1 MGHRA, CDR2 YSYEKL. The CDR3 totals 19 residues. Trimming took off 1 base at V and 0 bases at J, with 20 bases between the two ends. DNA for the CDR3: TGCGCCAGCAGCCAAGTAGTGATCCCCTCGGGGTTTAGCACAGATACGCAGTATTTT. It specifies CASSQVVIPSGFSTDTQYF.

The chain joins TRBV5-6 to TRBJ1-2; D perhaps matches TRBD1 (5 bases). Per the germline V gene, CDR1 is SGHDT and CDR2 is YYEEEE. CDR3 size: 15 residues. V lost 4 bases and J lost 6, with 19 bases in between. In DNA form, the CDR3 reads TGTGCCAGCAGCCACCTTCGGAGCGGGGGTGATGGCTACACCTTC. It yields the protein CASSHLRSGGDGYTF.

The genes are TRBV4-2 and TRBJ2-5; D possibly corresponds to TRBD2 (6 bases). Between the trimmed V and J ends, which lost 2 bases and 3 bases, there was a span of 10 bases. Germline CDR1 and CDR2: LGHNA and YNFKEQ. The CDR3 runs 14 residues. In nucleotides, the CDR3 is TGTGCCAGCAGCCAAAGTTCGGGGGAAGAGACCCAGTACTTC. It encodes CASSQSSGEETQYF.

This clone was observed a single time. This CDR3 reads CASSDGRGGTDTQYF. In DNA form, the CDR3 reads TGTGCCAGCAGTGACGGGCGGGGGGGCACAGATACGCAGTATTTT. The chain couples TRBV2 to TRBJ2-3; 8 nucleotides align to TRBD2. The CDR3 runs 15 residues. The V gene's germline CDR1 is SNHLY and CDR2 FYNNEI. Losses at the gene ends were 3 bases for V and 1 base for J; bases not matched to a gene: 3.

The chain uses TRBV29-1 and TRBJ1-2; 9 bases match TRBD1. J gave up 4 bases and V 6 bases, and 12 bases lay outside the gene matches. The germline V gene has CDR1 SQVTM and CDR2 ANQGSEA. The CDR3 extends over 15 amino acids. The CDR3 is CSVEPGQGPIYGYTF. The CDR3 DNA follows: TGCAGCGTAGAACCGGGACAGGGACCAATCTATGGCTACACCTTC. The full variable domain, in which reference TRBV29-1 and TRBJ1-2 provide the parts outside the CDR3, is SAVISQKPSRDICQRGTSLTIQCQVDSQVTMMFWYRQQPGQSLTLIATANQGSEATYESGFVIDKFPISRPNLTFSTLTVSNMSPEDSSIYLCSVEPGQGPIYGYTFGSGTRLTVV.

The V and J genes are TRBV9 and TRBJ2-4; D perhaps matches TRBD2 (6 bases). The germline CDR1 and CDR2 sequences are SGDLS and YYNGEE. CDR3 length: 16 amino acids. The V end lost 5 bases, the J end lost 8 bases, and 23 bases lay between the germline ends. CDR3 DNA sequence: TGTGCCAGCAGTACGGAGCCGGGACTGGGGGAGGACATTCAGTACTTC. Residues: CASSTEPGLGEDIQYF.

The rearrangement uses TRBV10-3 and TRBJ2-7, with 7 positions matching TRBD2. Germline assignment: CDR1 ENHRY and CDR2 SYGVKD. The length of the CDR3 is 15 residues. The V gene end was trimmed by 2 bases and the J gene end by 3 bases; junction bases not matched to a gene: 7. CDR3 nucleotides: TGTGCCATCAGTGAGGTAAAAGCGGGGCACTACGAGCAGTACTTC. Translation gives CAISEVKAGHYEQYF.

The V gene is TRBV18, the J gene TRBJ1-2; D unresolved. The V gene lost 2 bases and the J gene lost 4 bases, with 8 bases spanning the gap. Germline V gives CDR1 KGHSH, CDR2 LQKENI. The CDR3 has 13 amino acids. CDR3 region: CASSPDASYGYTF. CDR3 nucleotide sequence: TGTGCCAGCTCACCAGACGCTAGCTATGGCTACACCTTC.

The count of this clone is one. The genes are TRBV2 and TRBJ1-4, with D unresolved. CDR3 length: 14 residues. CDR1 and CDR2 from the germline V gene are SNHLY and FYNNEI. Trimming cost V 8 bases and J 0 bases, with 10 bases left between them. The CDR3 DNA is TGTGCCAGCGGAGCCCGCGCAACTAATGAAAAACTGTTTTTT. It is translated as CASGARATNEKLFF.

This chain connects TRBV29-1 to TRBJ1-2; unclear D gene. The V and J ends lost 0 bases and 8 bases respectively, with 16 bases between them. Germline V gene sequence: CDR1 SQVTM, CDR2 ANQGSEA. This CDR3 is 14 amino acids long. Here the CDR3 DNA reads TGCAGCGTTGAAGAACTTCGGAGGTCTAGGGGCTACACCTTC. Residues: CSVEELRRSRGYTF. The whole variable domain, remainder taken from reference TRBV29-1 and TRBJ1-2, is SAVISQKPSRDICQRGTSLTIQCQVDSQVTMMFWYRQQPGQSLTLIATANQGSEATYESGFVIDKFPISRPNLTFSTLTVSNMSPEDSSIYLCSVEELRRSRGYTFGSGTRLTVV.

This clone was counted a few times. The V gene is TRBV4-1, the J gene TRBJ2-5; no firm D call. The CDR3 is 15 amino acids. Trimming pared 0 bases from V and 5 bases from J, leaving 13 bases between. Germline assignment: CDR1 MGHRA and CDR2 YSYEKL. The CDR3 DNA sequence: TGCGCCAGCAGCCAAGAAGCTTCTAGTTGGGAGACCCAGTACTTC. Translated: CASSQEASSWETQYF.

The chain couples TRBV2 to TRBJ1-6, with 7 positions matching TRBD1. The CDR3 spans 14 residues. Germline V gene sequence: CDR1 SNHLY, CDR2 FYNNEI. Unmatched junction bases numbered 3, after V lost 6 bases and J lost 4 bases. The CDR3 loop reads CASRPGQYNSPLHF. CDR3 DNA sequence: TGTGCCAGCAGGCCGGGACAGTATAATTCACCCCTCCACTTT. The full variable domain, rest sourced from reference TRBV2 and TRBJ1-6, is EPEVTQTPSHQVTQMGQEVILRCVPISNHLYFYWYRQILGQKVEFLVSFYNNEISEKSEIFDDQFSVERPDGSNFTLKIRSTKLEDSAMYFCASRPGQYNSPLHFGNGTRLTVT.

This clone appeared a few times. V and J are TRBV27 and TRBJ1-1; possible D gene TRBD1, 6 bases. V lost 6 bases to trimming and J lost 3 bases, with 20 bases between them. Germline CDR1 MNHEY, CDR2 SMNVEV (reference sequence). The CDR3 extends over 16 amino acids. CDR3 coding DNA: TGTGCCAGCAGGTCACTCGTCAGGGGTTGGGACACTGAAGCTTTCTTT. Translated: CASRSLVRGWDTEAFF.

J is TRBJ2-5 and V is TRBV5-6; TRBD2 matches at 10 bases. Germline V gene sequence: CDR1 SGHDT, CDR2 YYEEEE. After removal of 6 bases from V and 5 bases from J, the junction contained 16 bases not matched to a gene. CDR3 length: 17 amino acids. CDR3 residues: CASTPFRASGGAETQYF. CDR3 nucleotide sequence: TGTGCCAGCACCCCTTTTCGGGCTAGCGGGGGAGCTGAGACCCAGTACTTC.

The chain combines TRBV27 with TRBJ2-3, with TRBD2 matching over 9 bases. The CDR3 is 15 amino acids. From germline, CDR1 is MNHEY and CDR2 SMNVEV (reference sequence). V shed 2 bases and J 4 bases; nucleotides not matched to a gene: 4. CDR3 amino acids: CASSLAGGGPDTQYF. CDR3 DNA sequence: TGTGCCAGCAGTTTAGCGGGGGGGGGCCCAGATACGCAGTATTTT.

The rearrangement uses TRBV7-9 and TRBJ1-5, with a tentative D call TRBD1 (6 bases). The V end lost 4 bases, the J end lost 5 bases, and 15 bases lay between the germline ends. The CDR3 sequence is 15 residues long. The germline gives CDR1 SEHNR, CDR2 FQNEAQ (reference sequence). CDR3: CASSSAAGADQPQHF. The CDR3 DNA follows: TGTGCCAGCAGCTCTGCGGCGGGGGCCGATCAGCCCCAGCATTTT.

This clone came up once. The rearrangement joins TRBV7-3 to TRBJ2-5; possibly TRBD1 for D (6 bases). Germline CDR1 and CDR2: SGHTA and FQGTGA. This CDR3 is built from 15 residues. Trimming took 5 bases from V and 5 from J, leaving 18 bases between them. The CDR3 DNA sequence: TGTGCCAGCAGCCTCGTTTGGGGGCTCCCTGAGACCCAGTACTTC. Translated: CASSLVWGLPETQYF.

The chain is built from TRBV5-4 and TRBJ2-3; TRBD2 agrees at 7 bases. CDR3 length equals 15 residues. V gave up 10 bases and J gave up 1 base; unmatched junction bases: 12. Looked up from germline, CDR1 is SGHNT and CDR2 is YYREEE (reference sequence). The CDR3 DNA sequence: TGTGCCTGCACCTTGGGGGGAGGGGGCACAGATACGCAGTATTTT. Its translation: CACTLGGGGTDTQYF.

This chain uses TRBV11-2 with TRBJ2-5; TRBD2 aligns across 7 bases. CDR1 and CDR2 (germline): SGHAT, FQNNGV. Trimming took 0 bases from V and 4 from J; bases not matched to a gene: 5. The CDR3 sequence is 15 residues long. The CDR3 region is CASSLEASSGETQYF. DNA for the CDR3: TGTGCCAGCAGCTTAGAGGCGTCTAGCGGAGAGACCCAGTACTTC.

V and J are TRBV4-1 and TRBJ2-2, with 10 bases that match TRBD2. This CDR3 is 15 amino acids long. The V segment lost 3 bases and the J segment 8 bases; nucleotides outside the gene matches: 6. Germline loops: CDR1 MGHRA, CDR2 YSYEKL. The CDR3 is CASSQGLAGAGELFF. The DNA for the CDR3 is TGCGCCAGCAGCCAGGGGCTAGCGGGGGCTGGGGAGCTGTTTTTT.

The chain carries TRBV29-1 and TRBJ1-1; maybe TRBD1 (6 bases). Germline V gives CDR1 SQVTM, CDR2 ANQGSEA. CDR3 length: 13 residues. Trimming removed 6 bases from V and 0 bases from J, with 11 bases in between. This chain's CDR3 is CSVRGQLNTEAFF. In DNA, the CDR3 is TGCAGCGTCCGGGGACAACTGAACACTGAAGCTTTCTTT.